These 4 T cell receptor beta chains were all obtained from the same sample, sequenced in a study of cytomegalovirus exposure and HLA in healthy donors. The PCR had 60 Vbeta and 13 Jbeta primers. Clones were read by immunoSEQ multiplex PCR, and TCRdb kept only the in-frame ones, dropping some. The sample shows 250,000 to 350,000 clones, 85% to 90% of them seen only once. Sequencing used PBMCs. The receptors were gathered from a woman aged 18 to 35 in good health and CMV-seronegative.

The J gene is TRBJ2-3, the V gene TRBV10-3; 10 bases are shared with TRBD2. CDR3 length: 14 amino acids. Germline V gene sequence: CDR1 ENHRY, CDR2 SYGVKD. J was trimmed by 5 bases and V by 11 bases; bases with no gene match: 10. CDR3 protein: CAPLSSGGGDTQYF. DNA of the CDR3: TGTGCCCCCTTATCAAGCGGGGGGGGAGATACGCAGTATTTT.

This chain links TRBV19 with TRBJ1-6, with TRBD1 matching 7 bases. The CDR3 is made up of 15 amino acids. With 3 bases clipped from V and 10 bases from J, the junction kept 9 bases outside the gene matches. CDR1 LNHDA and CDR2 SQIVND come from the germline V gene (reference sequence). CDR3 sequence reads: CASSIDATGFSPLHF. The CDR3 DNA is TGTGCCAGTAGTATTGACGCGACAGGGTTCTCACCCCTCCACTTT.

The J gene is TRBJ2-1, the V gene TRBV13; perhaps TRBD2 as D (7 bases). V lost 5 bases and J 9 bases, leaving 20 bases between the germline ends. The V gene's germline CDR1 is PRHDT and CDR2 FYEKMQ (reference sequence). CDR3 length: 15 residues. In nucleotides, the CDR3 is TGTGCCAGCAGCGACGCAGGGGACTACCGGAGTGAGCAGTTCTTC. Its translation: CASSDAGDYRSEQFF.

This chain links TRBV18 with TRBJ2-1; 9 bases align to TRBD2. CDR3 size: 15 residues. V was clipped by 3 bases and J by 0 bases; unmatched bases: 0. In germline, CDR1 is KGHSH, CDR2 LQKENI. Here the CDR3 reads CASSPSGGSYNEQFF. CDR3 DNA sequence: TGTGCCAGCTCACCTAGCGGGGGCTCCTACAATGAGCAGTTCTTC.